A selection of T cell receptor beta chains follows, all from one sample in a study of patients and donors after allogeneic stem cell transplantation. TCRdb processed the RT-PCR reads anew with MiXCR; each CDR3 protein has one entry. The sample includes over 130,000 distinct CDR3 sequences, about 36% of them seen just once. The specimen was blood, either unsorted or a sorted T cell fraction (not recorded which). Receptors were obtained from a human donor who was either an allogeneic HSCT recipient or a stem cell or donor lymphocyte infusion donor (not recorded which). It is not recorded whose cells these are; they may come from a transplant donor. Both conserved end residues are part of each CDR3. The order of the fields is CDR3 DNA, CDR3 protein, clone size, V gene, D gene, J gene. D genes are given only for firm matches. Expanded clones get a size class; other rows say once, few or many, or leave the size out.

TGTGCCAGCTCCCGGACAGGATCGAGCCAGCCCCAGCATTTT CASSRTGSSQPQHF few TRBV2 TRBD1 TRBJ1-5
TGCAGTGCTAGAGAGGGGGGCCGAACTAACTATGGCTACACCTTC CSAREGGRTNYGYTF . TRBV20-1 . TRBJ1-2
TGTGCCAGCAGTTTCCCGAGCGTCTCCTACAATGAGCAGTTCTTC CASSFPSVSYNEQFF . TRBV5-6 . TRBJ2-1
TGCAGCGGTAGACAGGGGGACACTGAAGCTTTCTTT CSGRQGDTEAFF few TRBV29-1 TRBD1 TRBJ1-1
TGTGCCAGCAGCCGACAGGGCCCGCGGAATGAGCAGTTCTTC CASSRQGPRNEQFF . TRBV12-3/TRBV12-4 TRBD1 TRBJ2-1
TGCAGCGTTGAACAGGGGGGCTTCTCGAAGAACACTGAAGCTTTCTTT CSVEQGGFSKNTEAFF . TRBV29-1 TRBD1 TRBJ1-1
TGTGCCAGCAGCTTAGCGATCGCTGAAGCTTTCTTT CASSLAIAEAFF . TRBV7-9 . TRBJ1-1
TGTGCCAGCAGTGAATTAGGGCAGACTGAAGCTTTCTTT CASSELGQTEAFF . TRBV25-1 . TRBJ1-1
TGTGCCAGCCAGTGGGCTAGCGGGGGCAATGAGCAGTTCTTC CASQWASGGNEQFF . TRBV12-3/TRBV12-4 TRBD2 TRBJ2-1
TGTGCCAGCAGCTTGGCCCGGGGGCTAGGTGGAAACACCATATATTTT CASSLARGLGGNTIYF few TRBV5-5 . TRBJ1-3
TGTGCCACCAGTGATTGGGGCGACGAGCAGTACTTC CATSDWGDEQYF . TRBV24-1 . TRBJ2-7
TGTGCCAGCAGACAACTTGGGAACACTGAAGCTTTCTTT CASRQLGNTEAFF once TRBV6-6 . TRBJ1-1
TGTGCCAGCAGCCAAGGCTATAATTCACCCCTCCACTTT CASSQGYNSPLHF . TRBV27 . TRBJ1-6
TGCGCCAGCAGCACGTCGGGCACTGAAGCTTTCTTT CASSTSGTEAFF . TRBV5-1 . TRBJ1-1
TGTGCCAGCGCTACAGGTTCGCTCGACTCTGGAAACACCATATATTTT CASATGSLDSGNTIYF . TRBV6-5 . TRBJ1-3
TGTGCCAGCTGCCCTAGCGGGGCTAGCACAGATACGCAGTATTTT CASCPSGASTDTQYF . TRBV7-3 TRBD2 TRBJ2-3
TGTGCCAGCAGTGAAGAGCACCCAGGAGCTTTCTTT CASSEEHPGAFF . TRBV6-1 . TRBJ1-1
TGTGCCAGCAGTAAAGGAGGGGGACGGACAGATACGCAGTATTTT CASSKGGGRTDTQYF . TRBV27 . TRBJ2-3
TGTGCCAGCAGCCCTCGGGTCGGCGGTGAAAAACTGTTTTTT CASSPRVGGEKLFF . TRBV9 . TRBJ1-4
TGTGCCAGCGGCCGGGACACCCGCTATGGCTACACCTTC CASGRDTRYGYTF few TRBV9 . TRBJ1-2
TGTGCCAGCAGTTTATCTCAGGGGGGCATGAACACTGAAGCTTTCTTT CASSLSQGGMNTEAFF . TRBV12-3/TRBV12-4 TRBD1 TRBJ1-1
TGTGCCAGCAGTCCCCACAGGGGAGGCACTGAAGCTTTCTTT CASSPHRGGTEAFF . TRBV12-3/TRBV12-4 TRBD1 TRBJ1-1
TGTGCCAGTACAGGGGTCCCGAACACTGAAGCTTTCTTT CASTGVPNTEAFF few TRBV5-6 TRBD1 TRBJ1-1
TGTGCCAGCAGCTTACAGCCTCATCTTAATTCACCCCTCCACTTT CASSLQPHLNSPLHF . TRBV7-2 . TRBJ1-6
TGTGCCAGCAGTTTAACTAGCGGGGGTAACGCAGATACGCAGTATTTT CASSLTSGGNADTQYF . TRBV28 TRBD2 TRBJ2-3
TGTGCCAGCAGTCCACGAGCGAGCTACACCTTC CASSPRASYTF few TRBV12-3/TRBV12-4 . TRBJ1-2
TGTGCCAGCGGCCAGGGAGGAAAACTGTTTTTT CASGQGGKLFF . TRBV6-2/TRBV6-3 . TRBJ1-4
TGTGCCAGCACTCCTGGGGGGAATGAGCAGTTCTTC CASTPGGNEQFF . TRBV12-3/TRBV12-4 . TRBJ2-1
TGTGCCAGCAGTTTAGGGGGCGGACCCTATGAAAAACTGTTTTTT CASSLGGGPYEKLFF many TRBV12-3/TRBV12-4 . TRBJ1-4
TGTGCCAGCAGTTACGCGGAGACCCAGTACTTC CASSYAETQYF . TRBV6-6 . TRBJ2-5
TGTGCCAGCAGCCCGGGACTATCGGGAACCCAGTACTTC CASSPGLSGTQYF once TRBV7-3 TRBD2 TRBJ2-5
TGTGCCAGCAGCCTAACGGGACAGCTTCAATTGGAGACCCAGTACTTC CASSLTGQLQLETQYF . TRBV7-2 TRBD1 TRBJ2-5
TGTGCCAGTAGTGCCGGACAGGGCTACACTGAAGCTTTCTTT CASSAGQGYTEAFF few TRBV19 TRBD1 TRBJ1-1
TGTGCCTGGAGTCTCGGGCAGGGGGAAAATGAGCAGTTCTTC CAWSLGQGENEQFF . TRBV30 TRBD1 TRBJ2-1
TGTGCCACCAGTGGGCCGGGGTACAATGAGCAGTTCTTC CATSGPGYNEQFF . TRBV24-1 . TRBJ2-1
TGTGCCAGCAGTCCGAGGGACCGATTCTCTGGAAACACCATATATTTT CASSPRDRFSGNTIYF few TRBV12-3/TRBV12-4 . TRBJ1-3
TGTGCCAGCAGTTACCGGGACAGCCTAAACACTGAAGCTTTCTTT CASSYRDSLNTEAFF few TRBV7-9 TRBD1 TRBJ1-1
TGTGCCAGCTCACCAAGTGGGACTAGCGGGGGACTTCTCACAGATACGCAGTATTTT CASSPSGTSGGLLTDTQYF once TRBV18 TRBD2 TRBJ2-3
TGCGCCAGCAGCTTACAGGGAGCTAGAACAGATACGCAGTATTTT CASSLQGARTDTQYF few TRBV5-1 . TRBJ2-3
TGTGCCACCACCCGGAGGGGTGGGGAGCAGTACTTC CATTRRGGEQYF . TRBV24-1 . TRBJ2-7
TGTGCCAGCAGCTTATGGGGACAGGCCATTGAGGGCTCCTACAATGAGCAGTTCTTC CASSLWGQAIEGSYNEQFF . TRBV7-3 TRBD1 TRBJ2-1
TGTGCCAGCAGTTTATCGTCCAGCTCTTATGGCTACACCTTC CASSLSSSSYGYTF . TRBV12-3/TRBV12-4 . TRBJ1-2
TGTGCCAGCACCCGGGCAGATACGCAGTATTTT CASTRADTQYF few TRBV6-5 . TRBJ2-3
TGTGCCAGCAGCCAAGCACAGAGGCTTCATGGCTACACCTTC CASSQAQRLHGYTF . TRBV3-1 . TRBJ1-2
TGTGCCAGCAGTTTAAGGGCCACGAACACTGAAGCTTTCTTT CASSLRATNTEAFF . TRBV12-3/TRBV12-4 . TRBJ1-1